The present T cell receptor (beta chain) was sequenced within a study of identical twins. One entry per CDR3 protein, called by TCRdb with MiXCR from the 5' RACE reads. Seen here are some 230,000 distinct CDR3 sequences, 6.5% observed once, and the top ten hold approximately 15%. This clonotype was observed a handful of times. The CDR3 contains 14 residues. The trim removed 1 base at V and 3 bases at J, leaving 2 bases unmatched. These records were also assigned to another study, of T cells expressing NK-cell markers.

Input material: CD8+ T cells sorted from blood. This TCR was sampled from a woman aged 18-29 years in good health. The V call is TRBV12-3 or TRBV12-4, the J call TRBJ2-7; TRBD2 agrees at 8 bases. CDR3 bases: TGTGCCAGCAGTTTAGGCGGGGGGCGCTACGAGCAGTACTTC. It specifies CASSLGGGRYEQYF.